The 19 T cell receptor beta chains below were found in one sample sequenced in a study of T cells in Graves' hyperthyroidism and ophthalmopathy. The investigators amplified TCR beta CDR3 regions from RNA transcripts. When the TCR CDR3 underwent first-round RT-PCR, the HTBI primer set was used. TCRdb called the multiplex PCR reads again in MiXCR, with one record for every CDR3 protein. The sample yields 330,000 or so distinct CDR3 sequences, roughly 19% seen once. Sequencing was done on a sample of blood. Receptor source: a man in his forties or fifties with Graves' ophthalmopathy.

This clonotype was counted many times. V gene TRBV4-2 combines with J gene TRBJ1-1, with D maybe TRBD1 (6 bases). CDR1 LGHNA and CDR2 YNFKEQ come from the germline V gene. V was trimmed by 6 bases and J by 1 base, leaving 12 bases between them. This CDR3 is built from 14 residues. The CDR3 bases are TGTGCCAGCAGACTAGGGACATCGAACACTGAAGCTTTCTTT. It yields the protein CASRLGTSNTEAFF.

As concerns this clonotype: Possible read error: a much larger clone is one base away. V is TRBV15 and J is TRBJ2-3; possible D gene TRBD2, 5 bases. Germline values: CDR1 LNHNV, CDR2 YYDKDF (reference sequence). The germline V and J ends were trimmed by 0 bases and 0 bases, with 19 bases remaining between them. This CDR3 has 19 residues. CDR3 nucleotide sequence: TGTGCCACCAGCAGAGATCCTAGCAATTTGGGCGGGAGCACAGATACGCAGTATTTT. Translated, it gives CATSRDPSNLGGSTDTQYF.

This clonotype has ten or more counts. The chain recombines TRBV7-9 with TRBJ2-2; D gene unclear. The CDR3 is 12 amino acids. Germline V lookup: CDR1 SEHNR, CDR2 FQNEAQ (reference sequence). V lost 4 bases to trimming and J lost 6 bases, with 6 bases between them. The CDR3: CASSSVSGELFF. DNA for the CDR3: TGTGCCAGCAGCTCCGTGTCCGGGGAGCTGTTTTTT.

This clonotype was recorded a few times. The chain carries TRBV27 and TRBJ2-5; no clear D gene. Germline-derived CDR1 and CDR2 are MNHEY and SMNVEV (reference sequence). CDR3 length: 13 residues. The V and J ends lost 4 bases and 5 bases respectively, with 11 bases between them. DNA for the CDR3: TGTGCCAGCAGTTCCCGGATAGGGGAGACCCAGTACTTC. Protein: CASSSRIGETQYF.

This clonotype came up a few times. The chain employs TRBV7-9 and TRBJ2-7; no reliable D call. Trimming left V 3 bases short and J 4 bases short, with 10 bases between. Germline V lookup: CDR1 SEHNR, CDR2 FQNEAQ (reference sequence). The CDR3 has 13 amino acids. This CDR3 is CASSFSTYYEQYF. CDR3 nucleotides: TGTGCCAGCAGCTTTTCCACCTATTACGAGCAGTACTTC.

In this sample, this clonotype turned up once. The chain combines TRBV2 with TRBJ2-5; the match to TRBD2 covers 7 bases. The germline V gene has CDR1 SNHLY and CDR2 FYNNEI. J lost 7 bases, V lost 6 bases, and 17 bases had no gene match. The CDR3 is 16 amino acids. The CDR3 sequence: CASSPGASGFRGTQYF. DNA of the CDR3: TGTGCCAGCAGCCCCGGAGCTAGCGGTTTCCGGGGGACCCAGTACTTC. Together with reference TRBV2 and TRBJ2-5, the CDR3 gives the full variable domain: EPEVTQTPSHQVTQMGQEVILRCVPISNHLYFYWYRQILGQKVEFLVSFYNNEISEKSEIFDDQFSVERPDGSNFTLKIRSTKLEDSAMYFCASSPGASGFRGTQYFGPGTRLLVL.

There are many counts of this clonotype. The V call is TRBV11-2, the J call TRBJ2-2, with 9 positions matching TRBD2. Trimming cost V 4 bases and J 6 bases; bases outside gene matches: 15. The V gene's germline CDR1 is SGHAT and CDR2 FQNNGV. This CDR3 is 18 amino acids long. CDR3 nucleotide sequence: TGTGCCAGCAGCTCTAGGTGGGGGGCGGGAGGGCCAGCCGGGGAGCTGTTTTTT. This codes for CASSSRWGAGGPAGELFF.

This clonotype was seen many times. Written as DNA, the CDR3 is TGTGCCAGCAGTTTAGTGGCGGGAGGGCCCCCAGATACGCAGTATTTT. The encoded protein is CASSLVAGGPPDTQYF. The rearrangement links TRBV27 to TRBJ2-3; TRBD2 aligns across 9 bases. The CDR3 is made up of 16 amino acids. Germline assignment: CDR1 MNHEY and CDR2 SMNVEV (reference sequence). V lost 2 bases and J lost 4; bases outside the gene matches: 7.

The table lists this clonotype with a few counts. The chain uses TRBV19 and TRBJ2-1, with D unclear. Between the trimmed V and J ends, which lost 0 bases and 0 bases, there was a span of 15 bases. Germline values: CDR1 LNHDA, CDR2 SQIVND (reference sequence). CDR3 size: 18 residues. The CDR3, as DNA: TGTGCCAGTAGTATAGATCTGGCTAGGACCTTCTCCTACAATGAGCAGTTCTTC. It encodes CASSIDLARTFSYNEQFF. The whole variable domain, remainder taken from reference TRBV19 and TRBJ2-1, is DGGITQSPKYLFRKEGQNVTLSCEQNLNHDAMYWYRQDPGQGLRLIYYSQIVNDFQKGDIAEGYSVSREKKESFPLTVTSAQKNPTAFYLCASSIDLARTFSYNEQFFGPGTRLTVL.

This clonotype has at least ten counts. CDR3 in DNA: TGTGCCTGGAGTCGGACAGGGCCGCTTTACGAGCAGTACTTC. It is translated as CAWSRTGPLYEQYF. The gene calls are TRBV30 and TRBJ2-7; 8 bases align to TRBD1. Germline CDR1 is GTSNPN and CDR2 is SVGIG (reference sequence). Trimming cost V 2 bases and J 4 bases; bases outside gene matches: 7. The CDR3 loop spans 14 amino acids. Together with reference TRBV30 and TRBJ2-7, the CDR3 gives the full variable domain: SQTIHQWPATLVQPVGSPLSLECTVEGTSNPNLYWYRQAAGRGLQLLFYSVGIGQISSEVPQNLSASRPQDRQFILSSKKLLLSDSGFYLCAWSRTGPLYEQYFGPGTRLTVT.

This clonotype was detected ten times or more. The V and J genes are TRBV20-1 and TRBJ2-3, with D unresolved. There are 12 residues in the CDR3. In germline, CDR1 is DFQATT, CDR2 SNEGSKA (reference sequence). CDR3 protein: CSAQVGADTQYF. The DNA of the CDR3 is TGCAGCGCGCAGGTTGGGGCAGATACGCAGTATTTT.

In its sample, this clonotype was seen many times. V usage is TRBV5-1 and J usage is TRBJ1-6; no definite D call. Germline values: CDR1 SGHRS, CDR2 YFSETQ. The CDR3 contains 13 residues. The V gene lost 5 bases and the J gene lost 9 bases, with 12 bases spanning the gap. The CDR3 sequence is CASRRTESSPLHF. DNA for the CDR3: TGCGCCAGCAGACGTACCGAAAGTTCACCCCTCCACTTT.

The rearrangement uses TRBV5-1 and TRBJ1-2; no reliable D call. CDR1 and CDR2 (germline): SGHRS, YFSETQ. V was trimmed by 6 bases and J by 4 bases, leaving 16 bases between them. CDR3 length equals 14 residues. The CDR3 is CASKSTGGGYGYTF. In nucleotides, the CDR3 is TGCGCCAGCAAATCCACCGGTGGAGGCTATGGCTACACCTTC.

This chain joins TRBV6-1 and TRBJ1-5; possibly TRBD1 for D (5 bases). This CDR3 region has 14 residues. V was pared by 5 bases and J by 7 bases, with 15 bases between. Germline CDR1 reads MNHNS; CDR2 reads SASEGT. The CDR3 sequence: CASSYETWGQPQHF. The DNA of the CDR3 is TGTGCCAGCAGTTATGAAACGTGGGGCCAGCCCCAGCATTTT.

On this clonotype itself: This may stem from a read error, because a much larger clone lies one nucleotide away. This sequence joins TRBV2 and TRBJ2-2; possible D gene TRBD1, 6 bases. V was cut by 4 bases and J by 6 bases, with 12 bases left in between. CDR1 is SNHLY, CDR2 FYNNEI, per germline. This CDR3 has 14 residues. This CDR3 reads CASSGARQAGELFF. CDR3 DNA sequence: TGTGCCAGCAGTGGAGCCCGACAGGCCGGGGAGCTGTTTTTT.

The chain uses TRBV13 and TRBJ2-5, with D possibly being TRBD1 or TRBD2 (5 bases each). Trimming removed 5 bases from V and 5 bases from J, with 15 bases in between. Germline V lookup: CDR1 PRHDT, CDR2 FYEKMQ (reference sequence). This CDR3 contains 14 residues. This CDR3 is CASSEDITGETQYF. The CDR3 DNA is TGTGCCAGCAGCGAGGACATTACGGGGGAGACCCAGTACTTC.

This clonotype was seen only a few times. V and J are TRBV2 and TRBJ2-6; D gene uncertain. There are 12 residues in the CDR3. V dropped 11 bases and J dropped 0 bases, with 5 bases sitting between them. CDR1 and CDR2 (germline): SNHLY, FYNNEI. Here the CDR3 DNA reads TGTGCCTGTACCTCTGGGGCCAACGTCCTGACTTTC. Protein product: CACTSGANVLTF.

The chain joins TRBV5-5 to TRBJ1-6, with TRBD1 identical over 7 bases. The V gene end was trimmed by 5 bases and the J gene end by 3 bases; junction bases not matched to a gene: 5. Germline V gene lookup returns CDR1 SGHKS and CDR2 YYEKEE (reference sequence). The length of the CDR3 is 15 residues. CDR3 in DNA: TGTGCCAGCAGTACCGGACAGGTCTATAATTCACCCCTCCACTTT. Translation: CASSTGQVYNSPLHF.

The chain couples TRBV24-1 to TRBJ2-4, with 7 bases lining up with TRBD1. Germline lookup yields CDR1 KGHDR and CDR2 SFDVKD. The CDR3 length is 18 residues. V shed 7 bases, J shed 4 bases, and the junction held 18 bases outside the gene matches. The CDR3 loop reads CATSKLDRDRAMKNIQYF. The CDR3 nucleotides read TGTGCCACCAGCAAACTTGACAGGGATCGGGCCATGAAAAACATTCAGTACTTC.